This TCR beta chain appears in the sequencing data of a study of vaccination and CD4 T cells after COVID-19. Cultured CD4+ T-cell DNA underwent Oncomine TCR Beta short-read sequencing. TCRdb processed the PCR reads anew with MiXCR; each CDR3 protein has one entry. The table lists 3,500 to 5,000 distinct CDR3 sequences, 68% of them singletons. Germline assignment: CDR1 SEHNR and CDR2 FQNEAQ (reference sequence). The CDR3 covers 15 residues. V lost 3 bases, J lost 0 bases, and 12 bases lay in between. This clonotype appeared a single time. Its specificity is unknown. Treatment in this sample: roughly 10-day PBMC culture with coronavirus spike peptide pools or control peptides (ViraFEST assay).

J is TRBJ2-7 and V is TRBV7-9; TRBD2 might be the D (6 bases). The receptor was derived from a human donor who had recovered from COVID-19. The sequenced material came from CD4+ T cells from blood, cultured in vitro. For the CDR3, the DNA is TGTGCCAGCAGCTTGAGGGAACTAGCCTCCTACGAGCAGTACTTC. Its translation is CASSLRELASYEQYF.